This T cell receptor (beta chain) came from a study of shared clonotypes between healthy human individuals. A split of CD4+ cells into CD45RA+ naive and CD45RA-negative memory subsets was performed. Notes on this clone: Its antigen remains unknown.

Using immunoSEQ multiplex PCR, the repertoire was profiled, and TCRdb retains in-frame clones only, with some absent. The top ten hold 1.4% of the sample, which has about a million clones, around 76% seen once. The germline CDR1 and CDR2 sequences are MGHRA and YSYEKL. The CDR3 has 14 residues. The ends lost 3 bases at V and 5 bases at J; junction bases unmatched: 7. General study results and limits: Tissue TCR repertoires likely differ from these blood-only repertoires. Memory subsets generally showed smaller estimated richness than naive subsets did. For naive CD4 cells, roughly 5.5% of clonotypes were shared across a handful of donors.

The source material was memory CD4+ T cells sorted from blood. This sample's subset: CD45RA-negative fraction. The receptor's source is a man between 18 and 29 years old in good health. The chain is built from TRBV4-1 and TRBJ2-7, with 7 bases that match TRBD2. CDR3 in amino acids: CASSQTRLAHEQYF. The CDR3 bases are TGCGCCAGCAGCCAGACTCGACTAGCCCACGAGCAGTACTTC.